The sequence of this T cell receptor (beta chain) was determined in a study of shared T cell receptors in the human thymus. V was clipped by 4 bases and J by 1 base, with 14 bases between them. Germline values: CDR1 SGHRS, CDR2 YFSETQ. The CDR3 has 15 residues. The table came from immunoSEQ multiplex PCR; TCRdb's copy has only in-frame clones and leaves some out. In the table there are more than 300,000 clones, around 93% of which are singletons. The sequence derives from a human donor. What was sequenced was thymocytes. This sequence joins TRBV5-1 and TRBJ1-1; D may be TRBD1 (6 bases). The CDR3 loop reads CASSPTAGANTEAFF. The CDR3 DNA is TGCGCCAGCAGCCCCACTGCAGGGGCGAACACTGAAGCTTTCTTT.